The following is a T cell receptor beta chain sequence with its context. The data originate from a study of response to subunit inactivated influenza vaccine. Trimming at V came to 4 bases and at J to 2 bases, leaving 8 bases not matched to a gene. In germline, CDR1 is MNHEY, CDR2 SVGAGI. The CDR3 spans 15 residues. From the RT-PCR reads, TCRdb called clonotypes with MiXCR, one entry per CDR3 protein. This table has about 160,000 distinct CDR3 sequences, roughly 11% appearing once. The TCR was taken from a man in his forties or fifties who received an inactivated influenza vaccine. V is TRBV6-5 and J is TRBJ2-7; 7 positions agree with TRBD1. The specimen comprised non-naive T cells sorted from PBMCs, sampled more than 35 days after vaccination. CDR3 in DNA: TGTGCCAGCAGTTCTTCTCCGGGACAGCCCTACGAGCAGTACTTC. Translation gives CASSSSPGQPYEQYF.